The rows below give T cell receptor beta chains drawn from one sample of a study of T cell responses to AZD1222 COVID-19 vaccine. Assay used: immunoSEQ multiplex PCR; TCRdb lists only in-frame clones, some missing. The sample holds about 110,000 clones, approximately 90% seen once. The source material was peripheral blood, sampled on day 0 of AZD1222 vaccination. These receptors were collected from an adult in good health. CDR3s include the opening cysteine and the closing phenylalanine or tryptophan. The order of the fields is J gene, D gene, clone size, V gene, CDR3 protein, CDR3 DNA. D genes are given only for firm matches. Some rows mark clone size as missing; the rest say once, few, many or name a class of expanded clone.

j_gene: TRBJ1-1
d_gene: .
abundance: .
v_gene: TRBV7-8
CDR3aa: CASSFFGGGNTEAFF
CDR3nt: TGTGCCAGCAGCTTCTTCGGGGGCGGCAACACTGAAGCTTTCTTT

j_gene: TRBJ1-4
d_gene: .
abundance: .
v_gene: TRBV5-1
CDR3aa: CASHSPKDGNEKLFF
CDR3nt: TGCGCCAGCCATTCCCCCAAGGACGGTAATGAAAAACTGTTTTTT

j_gene: TRBJ1-1
d_gene: .
abundance: .
v_gene: TRBV19
CDR3aa: CASKVGVTEAFF
CDR3nt: TGTGCCAGTAAGGTGGGGGTCACTGAAGCTTTCTTT

j_gene: TRBJ1-1
d_gene: .
abundance: .
v_gene: TRBV5-1
CDR3aa: CASSYDGGGTEAFF
CDR3nt: TGCGCCAGCAGCTACGACGGAGGGGGCACTGAAGCTTTCTTT

j_gene: TRBJ2-4
d_gene: .
abundance: .
v_gene: TRBV5-1
CDR3aa: CASSLVPGPEGIQYF
CDR3nt: TGCGCCAGCAGCTTGGTCCCGGGACCCGAGGGCATTCAGTACTTC

j_gene: TRBJ2-7
d_gene: TRBD1
abundance: .
v_gene: TRBV6-6
CDR3aa: CASSDRGVLDEQYF
CDR3nt: TGTGCCAGCAGTGACAGGGGCGTGTTGGACGAGCAGTACTTC

j_gene: TRBJ1-5
d_gene: .
abundance: .
v_gene: TRBV4-1
CDR3aa: CASSRVPVSNQPQHF
CDR3nt: TGCGCCAGCAGCCGAGTACCTGTTAGCAATCAGCCCCAGCATTTT

j_gene: TRBJ2-1
d_gene: .
abundance: .
v_gene: TRBV12-3/TRBV12-4
CDR3aa: CASKTGGDEQFF
CDR3nt: TGTGCCAGCAAAACCGGAGGCGATGAGCAGTTCTTC

j_gene: TRBJ1-1
d_gene: .
abundance: few
v_gene: TRBV4-2
CDR3aa: CASSQDPQELVTEAFF
CDR3nt: TGTGCCAGCAGCCAAGATCCTCAGGAGCTGGTCACTGAAGCTTTCTTT

j_gene: TRBJ1-2
d_gene: TRBD1
abundance: .
v_gene: TRBV10-3
CDR3aa: CAISEGQGLYGYTF
CDR3nt: TGTGCCATCAGTGAGGGACAGGGGCTCTATGGCTACACCTTC

j_gene: TRBJ1-1
d_gene: .
abundance: .
v_gene: TRBV5-4
CDR3aa: CASSLVGDTEAFF
CDR3nt: TGTGCCAGCAGCTTGGTAGGGGACACTGAAGCTTTCTTT

j_gene: TRBJ2-7
d_gene: .
abundance: few
v_gene: TRBV5-1
CDR3aa: CASSSLWGPAYEQYF
CDR3nt: TGCGCCAGCAGCTCGTTATGGGGCCCAGCCTACGAGCAGTACTTC

j_gene: TRBJ2-3
d_gene: TRBD1
abundance: .
v_gene: TRBV7-2
CDR3aa: CASSIGTGWADTQYF
CDR3nt: TGTGCCAGCAGCATTGGGACAGGGTGGGCAGATACGCAGTATTTT

j_gene: TRBJ2-1
d_gene: .
abundance: once
v_gene: TRBV18
CDR3aa: CASSPPSDIYNEQFF
CDR3nt: TGTGCCAGCTCACCACCCTCGGACATATACAATGAGCAGTTCTTC

j_gene: TRBJ1-6
d_gene: .
abundance: few
v_gene: TRBV9
CDR3aa: CASSSGPQGNSPLHF
CDR3nt: TGTGCCAGCAGCTCCGGGCCCCAGGGCAATTCACCCCTCCACTTT

j_gene: TRBJ1-4
d_gene: .
abundance: .
v_gene: TRBV19
CDR3aa: CASSPWAEGWANEKLFF
CDR3nt: TGTGCCAGTAGCCCGTGGGCAGAAGGTTGGGCTAATGAAAAACTGTTTTTT

j_gene: TRBJ1-4
d_gene: .
abundance: once
v_gene: TRBV7-8
CDR3aa: CASTRAGTEGEKLFF
CDR3nt: TGTGCCAGCACCCGAGCCGGGACGGAGGGGGAAAAACTGTTTTTT

j_gene: TRBJ2-1
d_gene: TRBD2
abundance: .
v_gene: TRBV7-7
CDR3aa: CASSLGREGRNEQFF
CDR3nt: TGTGCCAGCAGCTTGGGGCGGGAGGGCCGCAATGAGCAGTTCTTC

j_gene: TRBJ2-3
d_gene: .
abundance: few
v_gene: TRBV21-1
CDR3aa: CASSKGGSTDTQYF
CDR3nt: TGTGCCAGCAGCAAAGGCGGGAGCACAGATACGCAGTATTTT

j_gene: TRBJ2-1
d_gene: TRBD2
abundance: .
v_gene: TRBV6-1
CDR3aa: CASSDTAGGAFF
CDR3nt: TGTGCCAGCAGTGATACAGCGGGAGGGGCGTTCTTC

j_gene: TRBJ1-6
d_gene: .
abundance: few
v_gene: TRBV6-1
CDR3aa: CASSEEVGGIGYNSPLHF
CDR3nt: TGTGCCAGCAGTGAAGAAGTAGGGGGGATCGGGTATAATTCACCCCTCCACTTT

j_gene: TRBJ1-1
d_gene: .
abundance: .
v_gene: TRBV10-3
CDR3aa: CAISGTRMNTEAFF
CDR3nt: TGTGCCATCAGCGGGACCCGGATGAACACTGAAGCTTTCTTT

j_gene: TRBJ1-6
d_gene: .
abundance: .
v_gene: TRBV7-9
CDR3aa: CASSLDLSGSPLHF
CDR3nt: TGTGCCAGCAGCCTTGACCTATCGGGCTCACCCCTCCACTTT

j_gene: TRBJ2-1
d_gene: TRBD1
abundance: .
v_gene: TRBV27
CDR3aa: CASSQTTGVLGQFF
CDR3nt: TGTGCCAGCAGCCAAACGACAGGGGTCCTCGGGCAGTTCTTC

j_gene: TRBJ2-2
d_gene: .
abundance: .
v_gene: TRBV29-1
CDR3aa: CSVNPSLNTGELFF
CDR3nt: TGCAGCGTAAATCCCTCCTTGAACACCGGGGAGCTGTTTTTT

j_gene: TRBJ2-2
d_gene: .
abundance: .
v_gene: TRBV7-6
CDR3aa: CASSFQTGFNTGELFF
CDR3nt: TGTGCCAGCAGCTTTCAGACAGGCTTCAACACCGGGGAGCTGTTTTTT

j_gene: TRBJ1-5
d_gene: .
abundance: .
v_gene: TRBV6-6
CDR3aa: CASSSNDQPQHF
CDR3nt: TGTGCCAGCAGTTCCAACGATCAGCCCCAGCATTTT

j_gene: TRBJ1-5
d_gene: TRBD1
abundance: .
v_gene: TRBV2
CDR3aa: CASRGTGGNQPQHF
CDR3nt: TGTGCCAGCAGGGGGACAGGGGGCAATCAGCCCCAGCATTTT

j_gene: TRBJ2-1
d_gene: .
abundance: .
v_gene: TRBV11-2
CDR3aa: CASSLDPHNEQFF
CDR3nt: TGTGCCAGCAGCTTAGATCCACACAATGAGCAGTTCTTC

j_gene: TRBJ2-7
d_gene: TRBD2
abundance: .
v_gene: TRBV2
CDR3aa: CASRAGGSSYEQYF
CDR3nt: TGTGCCAGCAGAGCGGGAGGGAGTTCCTACGAGCAGTACTTC

j_gene: TRBJ1-2
d_gene: TRBD1
abundance: few
v_gene: TRBV12-3/TRBV12-4
CDR3aa: CASSLQGGYTF
CDR3nt: TGTGCCAGCAGCTTACAGGGGGGCTACACCTTC

j_gene: TRBJ1-6
d_gene: .
abundance: .
v_gene: TRBV30
CDR3aa: CAWSVRGVSPLHF
CDR3nt: TGTGCCTGGAGTGTTAGGGGGGTGTCACCCCTCCACTTT

j_gene: TRBJ1-4
d_gene: .
abundance: .
v_gene: TRBV11-2
CDR3aa: CASSLVREKLFF
CDR3nt: TGTGCCAGCAGCTTAGTCCGCGAAAAACTGTTTTTT

j_gene: TRBJ1-5
d_gene: TRBD1
abundance: .
v_gene: TRBV4-3
CDR3aa: CASSQNTGANQPQHF
CDR3nt: TGCGCCAGCAGCCAGAATACAGGGGCCAATCAGCCCCAGCATTTT

j_gene: TRBJ1-1
d_gene: .
abundance: .
v_gene: TRBV5-1
CDR3aa: CASSNTGQYNTEAFF
CDR3nt: TGCGCCAGCAGCAACACCGGACAGTATAACACTGAAGCTTTCTTT

j_gene: TRBJ2-1
d_gene: .
abundance: .
v_gene: TRBV10-3
CDR3aa: CAISDSGSRIYNEQFF
CDR3nt: TGTGCCATCAGTGACTCCGGGAGTAGGATTTACAATGAGCAGTTCTTC

j_gene: TRBJ1-1
d_gene: .
abundance: .
v_gene: TRBV27
CDR3aa: CASSFQGWDTEAFF
CDR3nt: TGTGCCAGCAGTTTTCAGGGCTGGGACACTGAAGCTTTCTTT

j_gene: TRBJ1-5
d_gene: .
abundance: once
v_gene: TRBV5-1
CDR3aa: CASSVDGGQPQHF
CDR3nt: TGCGCCAGCAGCGTGGATGGTGGTCAGCCCCAGCATTTT

j_gene: TRBJ1-1
d_gene: .
abundance: few
v_gene: TRBV6-1
CDR3aa: CASSDLRDAAFF
CDR3nt: TGTGCCAGCAGTGATCTACGGGACGCTGCTTTCTTT

j_gene: TRBJ1-1
d_gene: TRBD1
abundance: .
v_gene: TRBV7-9
CDR3aa: CASSLEGGPTEAFF
CDR3nt: TGTGCCAGCAGCTTAGAAGGGGGCCCTACTGAAGCTTTCTTT

j_gene: TRBJ2-5
d_gene: .
abundance: .
v_gene: TRBV10-3
CDR3aa: CAISEREETQYF
CDR3nt: TGTGCCATCAGTGAGAGGGAAGAGACCCAGTACTTC

j_gene: TRBJ1-1
d_gene: .
abundance: .
v_gene: TRBV9
CDR3aa: CASSVAGAYTEAFF
CDR3nt: TGTGCCAGCAGCGTAGCAGGGGCGTACACTGAAGCTTTCTTT

j_gene: TRBJ1-2
d_gene: TRBD1
abundance: .
v_gene: TRBV5-1
CDR3aa: CASSFRTGGRGYTF
CDR3nt: TGCGCCAGCAGCTTCAGGACAGGGGGCCGTGGCTACACCTTC